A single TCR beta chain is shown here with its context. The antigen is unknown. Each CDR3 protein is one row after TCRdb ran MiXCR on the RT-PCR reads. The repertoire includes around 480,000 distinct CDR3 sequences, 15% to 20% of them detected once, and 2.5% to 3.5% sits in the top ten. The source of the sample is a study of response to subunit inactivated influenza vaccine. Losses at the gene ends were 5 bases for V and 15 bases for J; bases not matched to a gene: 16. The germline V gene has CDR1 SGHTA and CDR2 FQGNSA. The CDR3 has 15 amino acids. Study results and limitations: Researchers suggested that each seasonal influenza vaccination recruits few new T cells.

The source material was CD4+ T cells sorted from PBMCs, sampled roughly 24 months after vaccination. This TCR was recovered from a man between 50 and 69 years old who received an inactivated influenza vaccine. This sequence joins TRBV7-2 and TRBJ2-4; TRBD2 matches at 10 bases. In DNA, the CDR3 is TGTGCCAGCAGCCGTTCAAACCTAGCGGGGGCAATCCGGTACTTC. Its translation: CASSRSNLAGAIRYF.